This entry features one T cell receptor (beta chain) sequence. Its specificity is not known. This sample is part of a study of blood T cells in healthy people across ages. Notes on the study in general: Diversity was higher, and naive CD4+ cells more numerous, in long-lived donors than in aged donors.

Primed by a sample-barcoded 5' primer and a J-beta primer mix, a second PCR proceeded for about 6 to 11 cycles. No fewer than 3 million CDR3-containing paired-end reads came from each sample. TCRdb re-called the 5' RACE reads with MiXCR, one entry per CDR3 protein. The data contain roughly 900,000 distinct CDR3 sequences, roughly 50% of them singletons. Per sample, a minimum of 7 million PBMCs were isolated. The CDR3 length is 14 residues. The V end was cut by 7 bases, the J end by 8 bases, with 18 bases between. Germline V CDR1 and CDR2: SGHTA, FQGNSA. The TCR was taken from a man aged 30 to 39 in good health. The sequenced material came from blood. This rearrangement joins TRBV7-2 to TRBJ2-1, with D maybe TRBD1 (6 bases). CDR3 amino acids: CASKQGNSPDEQFF. The DNA for the CDR3 is TGTGCCAGCAAACAGGGTAACTCCCCCGATGAGCAGTTCTTC.